This entry features one TCR beta chain sequence. This clonotype was found a few times. Its antigen has not been determined. No much larger clone exists at a distance of one base, and base qualities are not known. This sample stems from a study of T-cell memory formation after mild COVID-19 (dated by TCRdb to the early 2020s). Background for the entire study: TCR sequence clusters from the two donors were found to be largely donor specific. T-cell clones expanding and contracting after mild COVID-19 in a couple of donors were tracked by longitudinal TCRalpha and TCRbeta repertoire sequencing. Two young, previously healthy adult volunteers, one female and one male, were included in the cohort. Study-level results and caveats: The study covered only a couple of mild cases, and larger cohorts including severe cases with pre-infection samples were considered necessary. Some responding clones were detected in pre-infection memory, suggesting pre-existing cross-reactive memory T cells joined the SARS-CoV-2 response. Balanced CD4/CD8 phenotypes were observed for clones contracting from day 15 to 85, whereas a bias towards CD4+ was observed for a second wave of clones expanding from day 15 to 37. The second-wave clones that peaked on day 37 were not confirmed to be SARS-CoV-2 specific. Contracting CD4+ clones were located mainly in the CM and EM memory subsets, whereas CD8+ clones were found to be enriched in EMRA.

Sequenced using an Illumina NovaSeq 6000. Using 5'RACE with constant-segment primers, TCRalpha and TCRbeta cDNA libraries were constructed, with sample barcodes and unique molecular identifiers added in the process. RNA was extracted from every sample with Trizol reagent. Amplification of the libraries took two PCR steps, and the second step added a second sample barcode plus Illumina TruSeq adapters. The libraries were sequenced on an Illumina NovaSeq using 2 x 150 bp paired-end reads. On the study's bioinformatics: Reads were demultiplexed and collapsed into UMI-guided consensus sequences with migec v1.2.7. With mixcr v2.1.11, UMI consensuses were aligned to TRA and TRB V and J templates and assembled into clonotypes. A clonotype was counted as expanded or contracted only when both edgeR and NoisET called the clonotype significant, with the noise models trained on biological replicates. For edgeR calls, the cutoffs were a false discovery rate-adjusted p below 0.01 and a log2 fold-change threshold of 1. As an exploratory analysis of dynamics, max-normalized trajectories of the 1000 most abundant clonotypes were examined with PCA combined with hierarchical clustering. Separately sequenced CD4+ and CD8+ repertoires were used to assign a CD4 or CD8 phenotype to each responding clone. Using fastp trimming at Q25 and MiXCR clonotype assembly, TCRdb reanalyzed the public sequencing data and kept in-frame beta chains. Every distinct CDR3 protein forms one entry, paired with its most common genes and DNA. The V and J calls reflect TCRdb's pipeline rather than the authors' work. Present in this sample are under 450,000 distinct CDR3 sequences, over 13% of which were seen just once. Roughly a fifth of the sample is taken by the ten largest.

Ficoll-Paque density gradient centrifugation was the method used to isolate PBMCs. The clonotype was recovered from a man between 18 and 29 years old who had mild COVID-19 (a few samples of this study predate the infection). The sample titles of this study are shuffled in the database, so cell type and time point are left out; the donor was told from shared clones. The specimen was PBMCs or a T cell subset sorted from them (not recorded which).

The CDR3 protein: CASSLLAGVKEQFF. The sequence in DNA is TGTGCCAGCAGCTTACTAGCGGGGGTTAAAGAGCAGTTCTTC. The V and J segments used are TRBV7-2 and TRBJ2-1, with 10 bases aligning to TRBD2. From V the trimming removes 2 bases and from J it removes 10 bases, while the gene matches leave 5 bases of the junction unaccounted for. Sequences SGHTA (CDR1) and FQGNSA (CDR2) are obtained from the germline V gene. The CDR3 spans 14 residues, from the cysteine through the phenylalanine. The sequence is cut down to CDR3 DNA, 42 bases in frame from base 1.